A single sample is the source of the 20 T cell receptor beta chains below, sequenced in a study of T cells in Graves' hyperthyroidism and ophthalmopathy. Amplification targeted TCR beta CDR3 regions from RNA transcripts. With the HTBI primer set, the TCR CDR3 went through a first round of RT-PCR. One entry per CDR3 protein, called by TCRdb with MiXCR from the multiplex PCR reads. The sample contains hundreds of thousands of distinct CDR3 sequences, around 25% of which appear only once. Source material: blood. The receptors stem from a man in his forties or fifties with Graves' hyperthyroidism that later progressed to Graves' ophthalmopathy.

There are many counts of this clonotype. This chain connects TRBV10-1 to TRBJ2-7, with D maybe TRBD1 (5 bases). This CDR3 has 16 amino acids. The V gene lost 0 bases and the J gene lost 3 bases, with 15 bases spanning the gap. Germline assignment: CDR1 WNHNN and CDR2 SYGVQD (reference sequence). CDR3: CASSESGRAGFYEQYF. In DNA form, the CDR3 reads TGCGCCAGCAGTGAGTCTGGTAGGGCAGGGTTCTACGAGCAGTACTTC.

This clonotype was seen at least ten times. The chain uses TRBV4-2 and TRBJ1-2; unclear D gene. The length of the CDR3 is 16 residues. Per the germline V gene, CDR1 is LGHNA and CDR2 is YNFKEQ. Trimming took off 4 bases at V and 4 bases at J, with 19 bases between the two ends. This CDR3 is CASSRSVGDGVYGYTF. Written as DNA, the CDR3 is TGTGCCAGCAGCCGATCGGTCGGGGATGGGGTCTATGGCTACACCTTC.

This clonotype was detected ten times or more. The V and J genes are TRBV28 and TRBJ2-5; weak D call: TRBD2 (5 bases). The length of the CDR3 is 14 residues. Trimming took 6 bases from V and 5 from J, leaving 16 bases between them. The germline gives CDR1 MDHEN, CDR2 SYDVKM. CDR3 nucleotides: TGTGCCAGCAGGCCGATACTAGTACGGGAGACCCAGTACTTC. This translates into CASRPILVRETQYF. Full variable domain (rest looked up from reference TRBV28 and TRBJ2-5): DVKVTQSSRYLVKRTGEKVFLECVQDMDHENMFWYRQDPGLGLRLIYFSYDVKMKEKGDIPEGYSVSREKKERFSLILESASTNQTSMYLCASRPILVRETQYFGPGTRLLVL.

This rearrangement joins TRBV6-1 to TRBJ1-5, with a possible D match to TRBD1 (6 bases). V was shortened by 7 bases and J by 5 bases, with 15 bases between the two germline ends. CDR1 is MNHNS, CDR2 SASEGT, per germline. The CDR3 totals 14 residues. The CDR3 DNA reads TGTGCCAGCACCGTAACAGGGAAGGATCAGCCCCAGCATTTT. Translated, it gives CASTVTGKDQPQHF.

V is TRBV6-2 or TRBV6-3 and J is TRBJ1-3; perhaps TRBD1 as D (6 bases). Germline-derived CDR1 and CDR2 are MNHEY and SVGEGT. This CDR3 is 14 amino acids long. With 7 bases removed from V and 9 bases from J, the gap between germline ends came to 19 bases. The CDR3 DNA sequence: TGTGCCAGCACCCCAGGGGACTTTCGAAGCACCATATATTTT. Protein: CASTPGDFRSTIYF.

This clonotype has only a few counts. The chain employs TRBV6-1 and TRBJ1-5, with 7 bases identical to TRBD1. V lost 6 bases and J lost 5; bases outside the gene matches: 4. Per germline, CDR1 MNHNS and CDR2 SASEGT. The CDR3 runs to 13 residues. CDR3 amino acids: CASRRDSYQPQHF. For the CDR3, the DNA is TGTGCCAGCAGGCGGGACAGCTATCAGCCCCAGCATTTT.

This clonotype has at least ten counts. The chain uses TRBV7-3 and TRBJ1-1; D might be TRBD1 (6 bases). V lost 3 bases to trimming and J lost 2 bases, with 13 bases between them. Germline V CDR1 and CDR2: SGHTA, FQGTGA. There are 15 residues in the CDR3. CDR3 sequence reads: CASSFLGGRNTEAFF. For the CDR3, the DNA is TGTGCCAGCAGCTTTTTAGGGGGACGCAACACTGAAGCTTTCTTT.

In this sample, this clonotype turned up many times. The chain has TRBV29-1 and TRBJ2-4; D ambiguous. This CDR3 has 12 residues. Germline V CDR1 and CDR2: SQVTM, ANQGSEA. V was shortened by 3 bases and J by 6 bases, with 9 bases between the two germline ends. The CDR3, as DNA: TGCAGCGTTGAGAACACGGGAAACATTCAGTACTTC. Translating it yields CSVENTGNIQYF.

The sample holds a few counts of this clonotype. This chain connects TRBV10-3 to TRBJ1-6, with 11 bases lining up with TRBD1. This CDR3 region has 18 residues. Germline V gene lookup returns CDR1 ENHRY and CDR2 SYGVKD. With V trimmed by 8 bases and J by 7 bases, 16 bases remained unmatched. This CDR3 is CAIGTHLDRGRQNSPLHF. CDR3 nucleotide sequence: TGTGCCATCGGGACCCACCTGGACAGGGGGCGGCAGAATTCACCCCTCCACTTT.

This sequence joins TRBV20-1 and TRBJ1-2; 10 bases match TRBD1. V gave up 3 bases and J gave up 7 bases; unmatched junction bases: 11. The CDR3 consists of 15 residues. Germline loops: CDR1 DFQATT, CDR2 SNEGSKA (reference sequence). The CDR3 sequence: CSARHSGQGPGGYTF. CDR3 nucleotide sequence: TGCAGTGCTAGGCACTCGGGACAGGGGCCTGGTGGCTACACCTTC.

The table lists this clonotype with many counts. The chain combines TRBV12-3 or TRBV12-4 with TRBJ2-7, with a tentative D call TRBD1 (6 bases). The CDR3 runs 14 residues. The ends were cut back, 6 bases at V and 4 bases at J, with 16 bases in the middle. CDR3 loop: CASSSGTSRYEQYF. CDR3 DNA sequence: TGTGCCAGCAGCTCCGGGACATCTCGGTACGAGCAGTACTTC.

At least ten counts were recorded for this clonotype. The CDR3 reads CSVYRAGAPSEQYF. DNA for the CDR3: TGCAGCGTCTACAGGGCAGGAGCCCCTTCCGAGCAGTACTTC. J is TRBJ2-7 and V is TRBV29-1; D possibly corresponds to TRBD1 (6 bases). Per germline, CDR1 SQVTM and CDR2 ANQGSEA. The CDR3 runs 14 residues. Trimming removed 6 bases from V and 6 bases from J, with 21 bases in between.

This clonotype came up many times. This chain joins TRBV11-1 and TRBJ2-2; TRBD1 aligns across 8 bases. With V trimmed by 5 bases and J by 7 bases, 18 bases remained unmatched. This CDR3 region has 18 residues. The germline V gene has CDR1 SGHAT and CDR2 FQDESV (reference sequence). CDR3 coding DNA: TGTGCCAGCAGCCAACCTCGATACGACAGGGGACATGGCGGGGAGCTGTTTTTT. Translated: CASSQPRYDRGHGGELFF. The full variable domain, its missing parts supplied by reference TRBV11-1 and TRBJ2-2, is EAEVAQSPRYKITEKSQAVAFWCDPISGHATLYWYRQILGQGPELLVQFQDESVVDDSQLPKDRFSAERLKGVDSTLKIQPAELGDSAMYLCASSQPRYDRGHGGELFFGEGSRLTVL.

The DNA for the CDR3 is TGCAGTGCTCTCCAACTAGCGGGAGGCTACGAGCAGTACTTC. Translated: CSALQLAGGYEQYF. The chain has TRBV20-1 and TRBJ2-7; 12 bases match TRBD2. With 5 bases clipped from V and 3 bases from J, the junction kept 5 bases outside the gene matches. The germline V gene has CDR1 DFQATT and CDR2 SNEGSKA (reference sequence). CDR3 length: 14 amino acids.

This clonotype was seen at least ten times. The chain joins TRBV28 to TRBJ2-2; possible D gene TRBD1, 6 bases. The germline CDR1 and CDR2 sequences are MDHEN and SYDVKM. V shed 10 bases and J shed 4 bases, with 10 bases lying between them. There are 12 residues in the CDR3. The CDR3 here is CATQGGTGELFF. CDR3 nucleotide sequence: TGTGCCACACAGGGTGGCACCGGGGAGCTGTTTTTT.

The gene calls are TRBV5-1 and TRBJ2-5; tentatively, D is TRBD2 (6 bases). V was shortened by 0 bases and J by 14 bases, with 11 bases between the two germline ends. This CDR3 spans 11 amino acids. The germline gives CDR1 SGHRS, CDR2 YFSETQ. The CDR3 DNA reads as TGCGCCAGCAGCTTGGAGGGACTTTATTACTTC. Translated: CASSLEGLYYF.

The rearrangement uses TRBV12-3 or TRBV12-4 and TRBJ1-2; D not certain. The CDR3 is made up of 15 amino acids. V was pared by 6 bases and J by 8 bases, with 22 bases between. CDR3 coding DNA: TGTGCCAGCAGCCACGGCCGGCGGTCGGGTTTCGGCTACACCTTC. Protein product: CASSHGRRSGFGYTF.

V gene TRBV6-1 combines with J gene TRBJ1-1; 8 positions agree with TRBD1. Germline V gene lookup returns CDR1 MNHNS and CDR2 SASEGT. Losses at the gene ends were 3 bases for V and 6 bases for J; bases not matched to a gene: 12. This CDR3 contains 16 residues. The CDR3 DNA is TGTGCCAGCAGTGAGAGGGCAGGGGGCACCTTCGCTGAAGCTTTCTTT. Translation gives CASSERAGGTFAEAFF.

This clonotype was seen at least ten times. CDR3 nucleotide sequence: TGTGCCAGCTCACCGACCCTGGCTAGCGGGATATCCGAGCAGTACTTC. This codes for CASSPTLASGISEQYF. V and J are TRBV18 and TRBJ2-7, with TRBD2 matching over 9 bases. Per germline, CDR1 KGHSH and CDR2 LQKENI. V was pared by 3 bases and J by 6 bases, with 12 bases of the junction left unmatched. There are 16 residues in the CDR3. Based on the CDR3 plus reference TRBV18 and TRBJ2-7, the full variable domain is NAGVMQNPRHLVRRRGQEARLRCSPMKGHSHVYWYRQLPEEGLKFMVYLQKENIIDESGMPKERFSAEFPKEGPSILRIQQVVRGDSAAYFCASSPTLASGISEQYFGPGTRLTVT.

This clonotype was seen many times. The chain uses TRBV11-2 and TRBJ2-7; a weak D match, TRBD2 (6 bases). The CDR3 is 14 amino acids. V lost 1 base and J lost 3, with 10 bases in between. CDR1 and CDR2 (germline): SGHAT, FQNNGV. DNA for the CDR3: TGTGCCAGCAGCTTAGTGGCTAGCGACTACGAGCAGTACTTC. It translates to CASSLVASDYEQYF.